Shown below are 6 T cell receptor beta chains from a single sample sequenced in a study of cytomegalovirus exposure and HLA in healthy donors. This PCR relied on a set of 60 Vbeta primers and 13 Jbeta primers. Some clones are missing from TCRdb's copy, which holds only in-frame ones; the method was immunoSEQ multiplex PCR. The data contain about 130,000 clones, 84% of them singletons. The sequenced sample was PBMCs. The receptor set was obtained from a middle-aged man in good health and CMV-seronegative.

The chain recombines TRBV5-1 with TRBJ2-1, with D perhaps matching TRBD2 (5 bases). Germline loops: CDR1 SGHRS, CDR2 YFSETQ. The CDR3 sequence is 15 residues long. Between the trimmed V and J ends, which lost 0 bases and 0 bases, there was a span of 7 bases. The CDR3 protein is CASSLVATSYNEQFF. In DNA, the CDR3 is TGCGCCAGCAGCTTGGTAGCGACCTCCTACAATGAGCAGTTCTTC.

The J gene is TRBJ2-5, the V gene TRBV6-5, with unresolved D. The CDR3 length is 14 residues. Per the germline V gene, CDR1 is MNHEY and CDR2 is SVGAGI. V dropped 0 bases and J dropped 5 bases, with 10 bases sitting between them. The CDR3 DNA reads TGTGCCAGCAGTTACTCGACGACCGGGGAGACCCAGTACTTC. Its protein is CASSYSTTGETQYF.

V and J are TRBV19 and TRBJ2-3; TRBD2 aligns across 12 bases. The V gene's germline CDR1 is LNHDA and CDR2 SQIVND (reference sequence). The length of the CDR3 is 16 residues. The J segment lost 4 bases and the V segment lost 10 bases, leaving 12 bases of the junction unmatched. The CDR3 is CATRPLAGGPADTQYF. In DNA, the CDR3 is TGTGCCACCAGGCCCCTAGCGGGGGGGCCGGCAGATACGCAGTATTTT. Variable domain in full (rest from reference TRBV19 and TRBJ2-3): DGGITQSPKYLFRKEGQNVTLSCEQNLNHDAMYWYRQDPGQGLRLIYYSQIVNDFQKGDIAEGYSVSREKKESFPLTVTSAQKNPTAFYLCATRPLAGGPADTQYFGPGTRLTVL.

The chain couples TRBV19 to TRBJ1-1; maybe TRBD1 (6 bases). Germline CDR1 LNHDA, CDR2 SQIVND (reference sequence). The CDR3 consists of 13 residues. The V and J ends lost 5 bases and 1 base respectively, with 8 bases between them. CDR3 sequence reads: CASSWGQNTEAFF. As DNA, the CDR3 is TGTGCCAGTAGTTGGGGGCAGAACACTGAAGCTTTCTTT.

The J gene is TRBJ2-5, the V gene TRBV5-4; possibly TRBD2 for D (5 bases). The germline V gene encodes CDR1 SGHNT and CDR2 YYREEE (reference sequence). V lost 4 bases to trimming and J lost 4 bases, with 14 bases between them. CDR3 length equals 14 residues. The CDR3 sequence is CASSTTRYGETQYF. DNA of the CDR3: TGTGCCAGCAGCACAACTAGATATGGAGAGACCCAGTACTTC.

V and J are TRBV30 and TRBJ2-7; TRBD2 aligns across 10 bases. After removal of 1 base from V and 0 bases from J, the junction contained 6 bases not matched to a gene. This CDR3 region has 16 residues. Germline assignment: CDR1 GTSNPN and CDR2 SVGIG (reference sequence). This CDR3 is CAWSGLAGGYSYEQYF. The CDR3 region has the DNA TGTGCCTGGAGTGGGTTAGCGGGGGGTTACTCCTACGAGCAGTACTTC.